This T cell receptor (beta chain) stems from a study of blood T cells in healthy people across ages. PCR was performed a second time for about 6 to 12 cycles using a sample-barcoded 5' primer and a J-beta primer mix. TCRdb independently ran MiXCR on the 5' RACE reads; one entry per CDR3 protein. The sample carries over 550,000 distinct CDR3 sequences, approximately 30% recorded once. This clonotype has at least ten counts. Researchers report isolating at least 6.5 million PBMCs per sample. Per germline, CDR1 SGHRS and CDR2 YFSETQ. V shed 0 bases, J shed 3 bases, and the junction held 8 bases outside the gene matches. The CDR3 consists of 17 residues.

The gene calls are TRBV5-1 and TRBJ2-3; 9 bases are shared with TRBD1. The specimen sequenced was blood. This TCR was sampled from a woman of 80 years or more in good health. CDR3 bases: TGCGCCAGCAGCTTGGCCGGGACAGGGTTTAATACAGATACGCAGTATTTT. Amino acids: CASSLAGTGFNTDTQYF.